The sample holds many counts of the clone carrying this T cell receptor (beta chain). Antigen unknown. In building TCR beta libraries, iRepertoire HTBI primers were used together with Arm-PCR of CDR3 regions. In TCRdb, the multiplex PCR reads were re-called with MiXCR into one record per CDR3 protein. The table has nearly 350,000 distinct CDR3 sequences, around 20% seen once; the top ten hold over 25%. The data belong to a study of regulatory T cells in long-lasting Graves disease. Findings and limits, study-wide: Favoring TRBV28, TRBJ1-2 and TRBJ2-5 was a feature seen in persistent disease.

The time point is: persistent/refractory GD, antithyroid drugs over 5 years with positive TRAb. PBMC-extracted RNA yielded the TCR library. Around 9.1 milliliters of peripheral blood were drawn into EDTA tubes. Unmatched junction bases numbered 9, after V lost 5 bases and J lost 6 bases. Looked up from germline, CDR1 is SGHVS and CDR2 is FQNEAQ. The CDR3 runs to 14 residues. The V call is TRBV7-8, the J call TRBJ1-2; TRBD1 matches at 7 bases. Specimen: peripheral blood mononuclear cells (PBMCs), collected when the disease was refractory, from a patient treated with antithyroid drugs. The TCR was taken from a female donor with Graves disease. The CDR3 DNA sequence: TGTGCCAGCAGCCCGAGAGCAGGGGGGCATGGCTACACCTTC. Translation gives CASSPRAGGHGYTF. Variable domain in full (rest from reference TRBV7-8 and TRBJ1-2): GAGVSQSPRYKVAKRGQDVALRCDPISGHVSLFWYQQALGQGPEFLTYFQNEAQLDKSGLPSDRFFAERPEGSVSTLKIQRTQQEDSAVYLCASSPRAGGHGYTFGSGTRLTVV.